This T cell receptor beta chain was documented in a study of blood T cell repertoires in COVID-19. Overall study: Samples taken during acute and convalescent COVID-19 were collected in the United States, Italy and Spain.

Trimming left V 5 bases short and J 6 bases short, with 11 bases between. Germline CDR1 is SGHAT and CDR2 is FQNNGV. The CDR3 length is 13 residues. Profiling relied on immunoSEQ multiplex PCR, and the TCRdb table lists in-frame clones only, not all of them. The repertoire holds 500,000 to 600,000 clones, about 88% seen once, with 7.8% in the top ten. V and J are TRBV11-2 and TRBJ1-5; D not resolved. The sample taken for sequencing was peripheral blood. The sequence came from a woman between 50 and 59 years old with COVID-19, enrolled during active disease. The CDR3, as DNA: TGTGCCAGCAGCGTGGTGAGGCGTCAGCCCCAGCATTTT. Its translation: CASSVVRRQPQHF.